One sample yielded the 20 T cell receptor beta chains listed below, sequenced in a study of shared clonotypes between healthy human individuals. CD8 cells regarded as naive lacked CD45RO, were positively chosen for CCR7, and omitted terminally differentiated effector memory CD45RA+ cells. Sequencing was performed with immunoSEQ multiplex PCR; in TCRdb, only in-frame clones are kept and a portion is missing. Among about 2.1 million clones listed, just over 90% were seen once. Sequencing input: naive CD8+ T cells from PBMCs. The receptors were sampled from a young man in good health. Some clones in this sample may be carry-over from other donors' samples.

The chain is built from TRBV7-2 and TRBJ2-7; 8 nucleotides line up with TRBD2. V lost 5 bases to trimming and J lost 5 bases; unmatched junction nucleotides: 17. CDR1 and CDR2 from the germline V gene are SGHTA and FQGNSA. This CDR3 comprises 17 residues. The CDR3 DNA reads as TGTGCCAGCAGCCTAGATATCGTTGGGACTAGAATAAACGAGCAGTACTTC. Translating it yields CASSLDIVGTRINEQYF.

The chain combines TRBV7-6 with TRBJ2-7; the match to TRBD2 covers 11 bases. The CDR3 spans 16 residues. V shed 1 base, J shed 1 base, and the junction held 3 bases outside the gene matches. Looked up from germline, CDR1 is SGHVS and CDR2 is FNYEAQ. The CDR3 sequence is CASSLEASGRSYEQYF. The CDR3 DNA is TGTGCCAGCAGCTTAGAAGCTAGCGGGAGGTCCTACGAGCAGTACTTC.

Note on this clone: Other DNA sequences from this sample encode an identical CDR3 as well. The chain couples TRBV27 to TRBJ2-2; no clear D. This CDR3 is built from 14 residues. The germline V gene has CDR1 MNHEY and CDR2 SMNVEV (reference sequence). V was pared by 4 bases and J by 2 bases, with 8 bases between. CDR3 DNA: TGTGCCAGCAGTTCACTGGGTAACACCGGGGAGCTGTTTTTT. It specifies CASSSLGNTGELFF.

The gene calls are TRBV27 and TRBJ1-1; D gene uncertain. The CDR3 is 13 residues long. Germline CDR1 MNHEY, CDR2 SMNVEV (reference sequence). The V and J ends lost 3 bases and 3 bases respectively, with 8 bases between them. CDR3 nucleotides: TGTGCCAGCAGTTTCTTGGAATACACTGAAGCTTTCTTT. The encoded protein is CASSFLEYTEAFF.

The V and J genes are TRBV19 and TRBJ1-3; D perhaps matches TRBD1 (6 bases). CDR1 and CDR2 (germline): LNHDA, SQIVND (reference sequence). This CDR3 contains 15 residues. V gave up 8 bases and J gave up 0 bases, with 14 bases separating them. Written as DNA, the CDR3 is TGTGCCAGTGGGCGGACAGTCCTCTCTGGAAACACCATATATTTT. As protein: CASGRTVLSGNTIYF.

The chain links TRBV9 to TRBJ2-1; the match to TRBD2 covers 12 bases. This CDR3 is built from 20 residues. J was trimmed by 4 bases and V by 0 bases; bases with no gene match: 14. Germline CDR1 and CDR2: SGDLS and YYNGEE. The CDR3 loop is CASSVVGLAGGPGPYNEQFF. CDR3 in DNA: TGTGCCAGCAGCGTAGTGGGCCTAGCGGGAGGGCCTGGGCCGTACAATGAGCAGTTCTTC.

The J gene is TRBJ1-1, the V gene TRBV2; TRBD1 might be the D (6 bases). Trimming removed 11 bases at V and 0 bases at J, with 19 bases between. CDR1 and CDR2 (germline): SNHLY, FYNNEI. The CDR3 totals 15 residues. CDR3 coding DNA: TGTGCCGGTCAGGACAGCTTATACATGAACACTGAAGCTTTCTTT. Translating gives CAGQDSLYMNTEAFF.

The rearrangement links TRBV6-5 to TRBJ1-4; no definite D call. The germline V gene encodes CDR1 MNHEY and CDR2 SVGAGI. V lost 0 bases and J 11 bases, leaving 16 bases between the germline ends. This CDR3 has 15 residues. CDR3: CASSYSLGGTAKLFF. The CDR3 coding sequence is TGTGCCAGCAGTTACTCTTTGGGCGGCACGGCCAAACTGTTTTTT.

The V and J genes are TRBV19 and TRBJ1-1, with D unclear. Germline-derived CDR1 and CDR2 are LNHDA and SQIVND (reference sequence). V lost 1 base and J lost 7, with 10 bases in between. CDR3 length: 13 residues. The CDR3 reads CASSIVGEIEAFF. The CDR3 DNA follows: TGTGCCAGTAGTATAGTCGGGGAAATTGAAGCTTTCTTT.

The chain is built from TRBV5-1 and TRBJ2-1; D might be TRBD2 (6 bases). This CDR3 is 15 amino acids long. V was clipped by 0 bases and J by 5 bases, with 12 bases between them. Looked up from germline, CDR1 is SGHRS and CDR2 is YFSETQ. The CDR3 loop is CASSLEISGHNEQFF. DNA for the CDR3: TGCGCCAGCAGCTTGGAGATCAGCGGGCACAATGAGCAGTTCTTC.

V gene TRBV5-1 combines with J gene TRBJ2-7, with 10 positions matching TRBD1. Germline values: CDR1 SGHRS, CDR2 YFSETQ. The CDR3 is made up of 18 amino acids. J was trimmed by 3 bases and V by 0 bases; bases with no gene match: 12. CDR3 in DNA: TGCGCCAGCAGCTTGGAGTCCGGGACGGGACAGGGGATCTACGAGCAGTACTTC. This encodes CASSLESGTGQGIYEQYF.

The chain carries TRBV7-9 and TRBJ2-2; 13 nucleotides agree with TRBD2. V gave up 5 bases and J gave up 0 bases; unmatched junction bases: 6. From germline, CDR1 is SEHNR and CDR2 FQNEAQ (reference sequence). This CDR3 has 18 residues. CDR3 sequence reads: CASSGGTSGATNTGELFF. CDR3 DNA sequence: TGTGCCAGCAGCGGGGGGACTAGCGGGGCGACGAACACCGGGGAGCTGTTTTTT.

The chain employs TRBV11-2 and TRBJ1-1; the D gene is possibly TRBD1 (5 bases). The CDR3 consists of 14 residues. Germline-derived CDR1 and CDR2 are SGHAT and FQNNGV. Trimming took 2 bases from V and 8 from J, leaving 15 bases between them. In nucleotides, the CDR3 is TGTGCCAGCAGCTTAAATGGGGGTAAAAGGGAAGCTTTCTTT. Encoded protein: CASSLNGGKREAFF. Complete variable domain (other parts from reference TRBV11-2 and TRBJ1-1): EAGVAQSPRYKIIEKRQSVAFWCNPISGHATLYWYQQILGQGPKLLIQFQNNGVVDDSQLPKDRFSAERLKGVDSTLKIQPAKLEDSAVYLCASSLNGGKREAFFGQGTRLTVV.

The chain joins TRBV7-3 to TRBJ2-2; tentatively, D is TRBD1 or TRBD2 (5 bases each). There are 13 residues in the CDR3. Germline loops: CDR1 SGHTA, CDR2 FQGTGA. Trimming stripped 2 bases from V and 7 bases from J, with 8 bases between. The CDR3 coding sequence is TGTGCCAGCAGCTTAGGGGGAATCGGGGAGCTGTTTTTT. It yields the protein CASSLGGIGELFF. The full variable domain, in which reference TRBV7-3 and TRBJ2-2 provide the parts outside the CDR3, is GAGVSQTPSNKVTEKGKYVELRCDPISGHTALYWYRQSLGQGPEFLIYFQGTGAADDSGLPNDRFFAVRPEGSVSTLKIQRTERGDSAVYLCASSLGGIGELFFGEGSRLTVL.

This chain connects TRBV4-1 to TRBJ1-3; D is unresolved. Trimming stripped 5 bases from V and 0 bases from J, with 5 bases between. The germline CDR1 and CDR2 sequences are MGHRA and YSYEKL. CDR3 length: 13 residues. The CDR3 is CASSDYSGNTIYF. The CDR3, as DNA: TGCGCCAGCAGCGACTACTCTGGAAACACCATATATTTT.

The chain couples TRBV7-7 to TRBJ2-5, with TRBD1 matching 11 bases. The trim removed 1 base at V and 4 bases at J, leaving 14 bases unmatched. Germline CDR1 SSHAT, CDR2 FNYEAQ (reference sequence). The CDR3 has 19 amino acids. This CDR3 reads CASSLGRPGQGVGGETQYF. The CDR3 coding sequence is TGTGCCAGCAGCTTAGGGCGCCCGGGACAGGGGGTAGGAGGAGAGACCCAGTACTTC.

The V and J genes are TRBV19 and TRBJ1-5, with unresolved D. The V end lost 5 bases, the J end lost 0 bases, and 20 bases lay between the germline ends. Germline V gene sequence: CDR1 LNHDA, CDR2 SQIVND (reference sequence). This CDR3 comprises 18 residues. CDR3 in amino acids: CASSYWPSGTYSNQPQHF. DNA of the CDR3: TGTGCCAGTAGTTACTGGCCCTCTGGAACATATAGCAATCAGCCCCAGCATTTT.

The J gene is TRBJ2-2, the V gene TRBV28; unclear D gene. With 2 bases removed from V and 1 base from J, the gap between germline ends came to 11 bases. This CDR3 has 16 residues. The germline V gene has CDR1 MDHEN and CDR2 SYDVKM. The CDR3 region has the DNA TGTGCCAGCAGTTTAAGGGCCCCACAGAACACCGGGGAGCTGTTTTTT. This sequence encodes CASSLRAPQNTGELFF.

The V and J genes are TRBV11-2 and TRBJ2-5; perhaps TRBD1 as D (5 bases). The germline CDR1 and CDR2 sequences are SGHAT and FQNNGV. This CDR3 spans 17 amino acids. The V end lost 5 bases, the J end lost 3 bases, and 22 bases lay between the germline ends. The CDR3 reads CASSEKLTVVGEETQYF. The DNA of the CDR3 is TGTGCCAGCAGCGAAAAATTGACAGTTGTTGGGGAAGAGACCCAGTACTTC.

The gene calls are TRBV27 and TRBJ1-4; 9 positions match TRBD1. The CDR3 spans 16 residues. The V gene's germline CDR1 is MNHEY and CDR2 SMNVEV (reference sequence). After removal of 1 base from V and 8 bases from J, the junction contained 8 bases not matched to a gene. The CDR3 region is CASSLLGGTGPEKLFF. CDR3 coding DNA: TGTGCCAGCAGTTTATTAGGTGGGACAGGGCCAGAAAAACTGTTTTTT.